These 7 T cell receptor beta chains were sequenced from one sample in a study of post-analysis software for immune sequencing data. Study-wide results and limits: There were about five TRBV segments more frequent in patients than controls, and TRBV5-6, TRBV5-1 and TRBV20-1 were among them.

The authors incorporated unique molecular identifiers into the TCR beta cDNA libraries. TCRdb passed the PCR reads through MiXCR, listing each CDR3 protein once. The sample has more than 450,000 distinct CDR3 sequences; 44% are singletons. The antigens for these receptors are not known. Sample: blood. The origin of the receptors is a girl aged 5-17 years with multiple sclerosis.

The gene calls are TRBV6-5 and TRBJ2-7; 8 bases line up with TRBD1. Germline-derived CDR1 and CDR2 are MNHEY and SVGAGI. The ends lost 7 bases at V and 3 bases at J; junction bases unmatched: 5. CDR3 length: 13 residues. The CDR3 DNA reads TGTGCCAGCACGGACAGGGTATACTACGAGCAGTACTTC. Residues: CASTDRVYYEQYF.

There are a few counts of this clonotype. The J gene is TRBJ2-3, the V gene TRBV6-1, with D unclear. This CDR3 is 16 amino acids long. V shed 7 bases and J shed 6 bases, with 23 bases lying between them. Germline values: CDR1 MNHNS, CDR2 SASEGT. The CDR3 reads CASIISTPRASDTQYF. CDR3 nucleotides: TGTGCCAGCATTATCAGCACCCCTAGGGCTTCGGATACGCAGTATTTT.

The genes are TRBV20-1 and TRBJ2-3; weak D call: TRBD2 (7 bases). The V end lost 6 bases, the J end lost 2 bases, and 12 bases lay between the germline ends. There are 13 residues in the CDR3. Germline lookup yields CDR1 DFQATT and CDR2 SNEGSKA (reference sequence). The CDR3 region is CSATRGATDTQYF. The CDR3 bases are TGCAGTGCAACTCGGGGGGCCACAGATACGCAGTATTTT.

This sequence joins TRBV12-3 or TRBV12-4 and TRBJ2-4; D call uncertain. The end of the DNA fits TRBJ2-7 better, so the J call may be wrong. The length of the CDR3 is 12 residues. The CDR3 nucleotides read TGTGCCAGCAGTATGGGCCCGATCGAGCAGTACTTC. Translation: CASSMGPIEQYF.

V and J are TRBV6-6 and TRBJ2-3; TRBD2 matches at 11 bases. Looked up from germline, CDR1 is MNHNY and CDR2 is SVGAGI (reference sequence). The J segment lost 1 base and the V segment lost 6 bases, leaving 6 bases of the junction unmatched. The CDR3 totals 16 residues. In DNA, the CDR3 is TGTGCCAGCAGCCCTAGTAGCGGGAGGGGCACAGATACGCAGTATTTT. Protein: CASSPSSGRGTDTQYF.

In its sample, this clonotype was seen a few times. V is TRBV29-1 and J is TRBJ2-2, with D perhaps TRBD2 (5 bases). This CDR3 spans 14 amino acids. CDR1 is SQVTM and CDR2 is ANQGSEA in the germline V gene. Trimming shortened V by 6 bases and J by 1 base, and 12 bases separated the two germline ends. Written as DNA, the CDR3 is TGCAGCGTCGTCGAAGGGAGGAACACCGGGGAGCTGTTTTTT. It translates to CSVVEGRNTGELFF.

This chain links TRBV4-1 with TRBJ2-1; D is unresolved. The CDR3 sequence is 16 residues long. Germline CDR1 is MGHRA and CDR2 is YSYEKL. V was trimmed by 0 bases and J by 0 bases, leaving 9 bases between them. CDR3 amino acids: CASSQDLDGSYNEQFF. In DNA, the CDR3 is TGCGCCAGCAGCCAAGATTTGGACGGCTCCTACAATGAGCAGTTCTTC.